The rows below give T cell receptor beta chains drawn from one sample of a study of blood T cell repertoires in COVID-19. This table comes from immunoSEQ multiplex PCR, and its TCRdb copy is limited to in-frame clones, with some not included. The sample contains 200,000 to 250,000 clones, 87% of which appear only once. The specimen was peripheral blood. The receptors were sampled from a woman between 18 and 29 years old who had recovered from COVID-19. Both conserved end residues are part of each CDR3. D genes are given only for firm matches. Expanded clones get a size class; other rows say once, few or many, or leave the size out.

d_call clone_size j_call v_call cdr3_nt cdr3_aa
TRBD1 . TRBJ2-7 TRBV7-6 TGTGCCAGCAGCTTAGCCCAGGGACAGGGAAACGAGCAGTACTTC CASSLAQGQGNEQYF
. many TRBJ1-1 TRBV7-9 TGTGCCAGCAGCTCCTACGAGACAAACACTGAAGCTTTCTTT CASSSYETNTEAFF
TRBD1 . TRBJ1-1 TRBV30 TGTGCCTGGAGTGTAAACAGGGGGAACACTGAAGCTTTCTTT CAWSVNRGNTEAFF
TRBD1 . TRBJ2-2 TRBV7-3 TGTGCCAGCAGCTATGACAGGGGTAGTACCGGGGAGCTGTTTTTT CASSYDRGSTGELFF
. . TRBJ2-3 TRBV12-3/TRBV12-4 TGTGCCAGCAGTTACTATCGGTCAGATACGCAGTATTTT CASSYYRSDTQYF
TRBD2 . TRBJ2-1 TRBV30 TGTGCCTGTACCGATCTAGCGGGAGGGAATGAGCAGTTCTTC CACTDLAGGNEQFF
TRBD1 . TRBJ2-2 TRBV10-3 TGTGCCATCAGGACAGGGGGGATAAACACCGGGGAGCTGTTTTTT CAIRTGGINTGELFF
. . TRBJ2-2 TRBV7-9 TGTGCCAGCACCTCAGGGGGACTAGGGGCCGGGGAGCTGTTTTTT CASTSGGLGAGELFF
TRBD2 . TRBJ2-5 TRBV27 TGTGCCAGCAGCACTTATTCCTTCGGACTAGTGCGGTTAGAGACCCAGTACTTC CASSTYSFGLVRLETQYF
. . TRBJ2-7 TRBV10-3 TGTGCCATCAGTGAAGCGACTAAATCCAACGAGCAGTACTTC CAISEATKSNEQYF
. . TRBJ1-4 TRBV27 TGTGCCAGCAGTTTCGGGGGGAATGAAAAACTGTTTTTT CASSFGGNEKLFF
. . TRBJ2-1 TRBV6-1 TGTGCCAGCAGTGAAATGTTTTTGGGGGCCGTCTCCTACAATGAGCAGTTCTTC CASSEMFLGAVSYNEQFF
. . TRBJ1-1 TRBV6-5 TGTGCCAGCAACAACTACAACACTGAAGCTTTCTTT CASNNYNTEAFF
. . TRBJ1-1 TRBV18 TGTGCCAGCTCACCACGACTAAGGACAGAGGGGACCACCGAAGCTTTCTTT CASSPRLRTEGTTEAFF
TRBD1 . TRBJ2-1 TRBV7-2 TGTGCCAGCAGCCCAGGGGGTGAGCAGTTCTTC CASSPGGEQFF
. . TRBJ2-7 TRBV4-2 TGTGCCAGCAGCCAGGAGGTAGCGGACGCCCCCTACGAGCAGTACTTC CASSQEVADAPYEQYF
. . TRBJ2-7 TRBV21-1 TGTGCCAGCAGCAAAGGGGCTTCCGGGACTAGTCGGCCCGAGCAGTACTTC CASSKGASGTSRPEQYF
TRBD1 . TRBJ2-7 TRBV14 TGTGCCAGCAGCCACGACCATCCGGGACAGGGTTCCGAGCAGTACTTC CASSHDHPGQGSEQYF
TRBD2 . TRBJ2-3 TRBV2 TGTGCCAGCAAGGAGACTAGCGGTTTCACAGATACGCAGTATTTT CASKETSGFTDTQYF
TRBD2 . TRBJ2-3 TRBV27 TGTGCCAGTCGGAGTCTAGCGGGAGTTACAGATACGCAGTATTTT CASRSLAGVTDTQYF
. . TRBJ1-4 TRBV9 TGTGCCAGCAGCGTAGGTGGAGGGTTAGATGAAAAACTGTTTTTT CASSVGGGLDEKLFF
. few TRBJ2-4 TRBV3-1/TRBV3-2 TGTGCCAGCAGTCACACGAGGTTAGCCAAAAACATTCAGTACTTC CASSHTRLAKNIQYF
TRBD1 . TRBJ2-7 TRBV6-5 TGTGCCAGCCTACCGACAGGGGCGAACTACGAGCAGTACTTC CASLPTGANYEQYF
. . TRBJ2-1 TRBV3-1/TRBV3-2 TGTGCCAGCAGCCAAGACACACAAGGAGGACGTTTTTACAATGAGCAGTTCTTC CASSQDTQGGRFYNEQFF
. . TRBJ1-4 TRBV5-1 TGCGCCAGCAGCTCAGGAGGGGTTAATGAAAAACTGTTTTTT CASSSGGVNEKLFF
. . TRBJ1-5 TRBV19 TGTGCCAGTAGCGGGCGGGGGCAGGGCGGCAATCAGCCCCAGCATTTT CASSGRGQGGNQPQHF
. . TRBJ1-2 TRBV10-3 TGTGCCATCAGTGAGTCGGGAGGCAGTAACTATGGCTACACCTTC CAISESGGSNYGYTF
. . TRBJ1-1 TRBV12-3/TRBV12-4 TGTGCCAGCAGGGCAACAGCGAACACTGAAGCTTTCTTT CASRATANTEAFF
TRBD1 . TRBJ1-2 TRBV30 TGTGCCTGGAGCCCCCGGGACAGGGACTATGGCTACACCTTC CAWSPRDRDYGYTF
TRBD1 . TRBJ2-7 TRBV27 TGTGCCAGCAGTTTATGGGGGACAGCCTACGAGCAGTACTTC CASSLWGTAYEQYF
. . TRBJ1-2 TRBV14 TGTGCCAGCAGCCATAGTAGAGGGATCTATGGCTACACCTTC CASSHSRGIYGYTF
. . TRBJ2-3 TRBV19 TGTGCCAGTAGTAGGGCAGGATATAGCACAGATACGCAGTATTTT CASSRAGYSTDTQYF
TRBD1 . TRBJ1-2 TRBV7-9 TGTGCCAGCAGTCCAACAGGGGATGGCTACACCTTC CASSPTGDGYTF
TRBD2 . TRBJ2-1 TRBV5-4 TGTGCCAGCAGCCCCCCAAGCGGGAGTTCCAATGAGCAGTTCTTC CASSPPSGSSNEQFF
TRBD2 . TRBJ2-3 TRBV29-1 TGCAGCGTTGAGAGTAGCGGGAGAACAGATACGCAGTATTTT CSVESSGRTDTQYF
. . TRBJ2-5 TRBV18 TGTGCCAGCTCACCATTTGGGACTGAACAAGAGACCCAGTACTTC CASSPFGTEQETQYF
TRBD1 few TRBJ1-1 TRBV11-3 TGTGCCAGCAGCTTAGGGACAGGGGGAGGGACTGAAGCTTTCTTT CASSLGTGGGTEAFF
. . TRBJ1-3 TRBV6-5 TGTGCCAGCAGTTACTCGGGCGGGCCCCTTGGAAACACCATATATTTT CASSYSGGPLGNTIYF
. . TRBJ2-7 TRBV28 TGTGCCAGCAGCCGCACTCGGACTTTCCCCTACGAGCAGTACTTC CASSRTRTFPYEQYF
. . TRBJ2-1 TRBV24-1 TGTGCCACCAGTGACCCTGCCCCCAGCGGGTCCTATAAAAATGAGCAGTTCTTC CATSDPAPSGSYKNEQFF
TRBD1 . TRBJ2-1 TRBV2 TGTGCCAGCAGTGATCCGGTATCACAGGGGGTTGTCAATGAGCAGTTCTTC CASSDPVSQGVVNEQFF
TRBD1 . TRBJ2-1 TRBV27 TGTGCCAGCAGGCAATCCCTCGGGACAGGATATAATGAGCAGTTCTTC CASRQSLGTGYNEQFF
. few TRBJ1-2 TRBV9 TGTGCCAGCAGCGCTAGCGTCAGTGGGAGCTATGGCTACACCTTC CASSASVSGSYGYTF
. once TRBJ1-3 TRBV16 TGTGCCAGCAGCCAATCCCCCGGGAGTCGGAGTACTGGAAACACCATATATTTT CASSQSPGSRSTGNTIYF
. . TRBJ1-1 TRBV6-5 TGTGCCAGCAGATCAGACAGCGAAGCTTTCTTT CASRSDSEAFF
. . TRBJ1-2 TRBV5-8 TGTGCCAGCAGCTTGTCAGGGAAGAGGGGCTACACCTTC CASSLSGKRGYTF
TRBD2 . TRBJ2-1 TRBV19 TGTGCCAGTAGTGTTTTACTAGCGGCCAGCTCCTACAATGAGCAGTTCTTC CASSVLLAASSYNEQFF